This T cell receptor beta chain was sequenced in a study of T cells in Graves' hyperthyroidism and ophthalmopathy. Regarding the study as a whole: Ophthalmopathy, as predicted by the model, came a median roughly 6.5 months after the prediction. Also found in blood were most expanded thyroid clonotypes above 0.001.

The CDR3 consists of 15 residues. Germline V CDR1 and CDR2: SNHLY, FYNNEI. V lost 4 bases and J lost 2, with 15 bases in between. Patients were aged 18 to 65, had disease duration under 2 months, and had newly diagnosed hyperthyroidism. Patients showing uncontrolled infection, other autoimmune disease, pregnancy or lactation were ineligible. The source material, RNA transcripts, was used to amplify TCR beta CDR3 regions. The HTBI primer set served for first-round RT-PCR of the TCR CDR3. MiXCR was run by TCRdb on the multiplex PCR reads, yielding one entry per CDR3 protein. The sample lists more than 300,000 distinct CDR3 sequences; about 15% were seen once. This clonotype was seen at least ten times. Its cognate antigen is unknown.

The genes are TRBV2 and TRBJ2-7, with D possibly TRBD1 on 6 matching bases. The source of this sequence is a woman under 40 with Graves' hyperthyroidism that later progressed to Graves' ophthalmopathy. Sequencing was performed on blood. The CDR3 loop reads CASSVAGTFTYEQYF. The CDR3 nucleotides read TGTGCCAGCAGTGTGGCAGGGACATTTACCTACGAGCAGTACTTC.